These 30 T cell receptor beta chains came from one sample sequenced in a study of T cells in tuberculosis. Time point meaning: new active TB diagnosis, blood taken before or within 7 days of starting treatment. Clones were read by immunoSEQ multiplex PCR, and TCRdb kept only the in-frame ones, dropping some. The table includes around 33,000 clones, over 85% detected once. Sequenced material: PBMCs, taken at tuberculosis diagnosis. Source of these receptors: an adult with tuberculosis.

The chain uses TRBV7-9 and TRBJ1-1, with unresolved D. This CDR3 has 12 residues. Germline values: CDR1 SEHNR, CDR2 FQNEAQ (reference sequence). With 5 bases removed from V and 2 bases from J, the gap between germline ends came to 6 bases. The DNA for the CDR3 is TGTGCCAGCAGCGGTAGTAACACTGAAGCTTTCTTT. Translating gives CASSGSNTEAFF.

As concerns this clone: This CDR3 is also generated by other DNA sequences in the sample. The rearrangement joins TRBV5-6 to TRBJ1-1; D is perhaps TRBD1 (6 bases). Germline values: CDR1 SGHDT, CDR2 YYEEEE. CDR3 length: 15 residues. V was pared by 0 bases and J by 0 bases, with 9 bases between. CDR3 DNA sequence: TGTGCCAGCAGCTTGGCAGGGGCCATGAACACTGAAGCTTTCTTT. This translates into CASSLAGAMNTEAFF. Supplemented by reference TRBV5-6 and TRBJ1-1, the full variable domain reads DAGVTQSPTHLIKTRGQQVTLRCSPKSGHDTVSWYQQALGQGPQFIFQYYEEEERQRGNFPDRFSGHQFPNYSSELNVNALLLGDSALYLCASSLAGAMNTEAFFGQGTRLTVV.

The chain combines TRBV7-3 with TRBJ2-1; 10 bases align to TRBD1. V shed 5 bases, J shed 5 bases, and the junction held 6 bases outside the gene matches. This CDR3 is 15 amino acids long. Germline CDR1 SGHTA, CDR2 FQGTGA. The CDR3 loop is CASSLRQGAHNEQFF. As DNA, the CDR3 is TGTGCCAGCAGCCTTAGACAGGGGGCACACAATGAGCAGTTCTTC.

V is TRBV28 and J is TRBJ1-4; D remains ambiguous. The CDR3 totals 14 residues. The germline V gene has CDR1 MDHEN and CDR2 SYDVKM. V lost 7 bases, J lost 0 bases, and 9 bases lay in between. CDR3 bases: TGTGCCAGCACACGCAGGTCAACTAATGAAAAACTGTTTTTT. This codes for CASTRRSTNEKLFF.

This clone has just a few counts. V usage is TRBV7-9 and J usage is TRBJ2-2, with D tentatively TRBD1 (6 bases). The germline V and J ends were trimmed by 5 bases and 5 bases, with 15 bases remaining between them. CDR1 and CDR2 (germline): SEHNR, FQNEAQ (reference sequence). The CDR3 loop spans 15 amino acids. This CDR3 is CASSGRTVKTGELFF. In DNA form, the CDR3 reads TGTGCCAGCAGCGGAAGGACAGTGAAGACCGGGGAGCTGTTTTTT.

This clone was recorded once. The chain uses TRBV27 and TRBJ1-5, with 7 bases aligning to TRBD1. The CDR3 covers 14 residues. CDR1 is MNHEY and CDR2 is SMNVEV in the germline V gene (reference sequence). The V segment lost 6 bases and the J segment 2 bases; nucleotides outside the gene matches: 4. Here the CDR3 reads CASSPRGGNQPQHF. Written as DNA, the CDR3 is TGTGCCAGCAGCCCCAGGGGGGGCAATCAGCCCCAGCATTTT.

This clone was found once. V is TRBV18 and J is TRBJ1-1; 7 bases map to TRBD1. This CDR3 spans 15 amino acids. CDR1 and CDR2 (germline): KGHSH, LQKENI. V dropped 6 bases and J dropped 5; count of bases not matched to a gene: 12. The CDR3 sequence: CASSPTQTGVTEAFF. The CDR3 DNA reads TGTGCCAGCTCGCCAACCCAAACAGGGGTAACTGAAGCTTTCTTT.

This clone was seen once. The chain employs TRBV4-1 and TRBJ2-5; tentatively, D is TRBD2 (6 bases). From germline, CDR1 is MGHRA and CDR2 YSYEKL. Trimming cost V 4 bases and J 7 bases, with 13 bases left between them. The CDR3 contains 13 residues. The CDR3 sequence: CASSRPPRGTQYF. CDR3 bases: TGCGCCAGCAGCCGGCCGCCGCGGGGGACCCAGTACTTC.

The chain links TRBV29-1 to TRBJ1-4, with TRBD1 matching 7 bases. This CDR3 region has 14 residues. V shed 4 bases and J 6 bases; nucleotides not matched to a gene: 8. CDR1 and CDR2 (germline): SQVTM, ANQGSEA. The CDR3 reads CSVGLRGFYEKLFF. The CDR3 region has the DNA TGCAGCGTTGGCCTCAGGGGGTTTTATGAAAAACTGTTTTTT.

The V call is TRBV4-1, the J call TRBJ2-5; 10 bases are shared with TRBD1. Per germline, CDR1 MGHRA and CDR2 YSYEKL. Germline trimming cut 4 bases from V and 1 base from J; bases unmatched to any gene: 15. The CDR3 loop spans 19 amino acids. The CDR3 reads CASSPNYLTGQGIQETQYF. The CDR3 bases are TGCGCCAGCAGCCCCAACTACTTAACGGGACAGGGGATCCAAGAGACCCAGTACTTC.

The J gene is TRBJ1-1, the V gene TRBV27, with D possibly TRBD1 on 5 matching bases. CDR1 and CDR2 (germline): MNHEY, SMNVEV (reference sequence). The V end lost 6 bases, the J end lost 4 bases, and 18 bases lay between the germline ends. The CDR3 runs 15 residues. The CDR3 loop is CASRSILGGGTEAFF. CDR3 coding DNA: TGTGCCAGCAGATCCATACTGGGGGGTGGCACTGAAGCTTTCTTT.

The chain employs TRBV5-6 and TRBJ1-5; 8 nucleotides line up with TRBD1. Germline assignment: CDR1 SGHDT and CDR2 YYEEEE. V dropped 3 bases and J dropped 7; count of bases not matched to a gene: 6. The CDR3 length is 14 residues. CDR3: CASSWGTGGQPQHF. The CDR3 DNA is TGTGCCAGCAGCTGGGGGACAGGAGGGCAGCCCCAGCATTTT.

Only a few counts were recorded for this clone. This rearrangement joins TRBV10-2 to TRBJ2-3; 9 bases match TRBD1. There are 14 residues in the CDR3. The germline CDR1 and CDR2 sequences are WSHSY and SAAADI. The junction had 5 bases not matched to a gene; V was cut back by 8 bases and J by 2 bases. The CDR3: CASHTGGNTDTQYF. In DNA, the CDR3 is TGCGCCAGCCATACAGGGGGCAACACAGATACGCAGTATTTT.

The chain recombines TRBV6-6 with TRBJ1-2, with 10 bases that match TRBD1. Germline CDR1 and CDR2: MNHNY and SVGAGI (reference sequence). V was pared by 5 bases and J by 0 bases, with 3 bases of the junction left unmatched. The CDR3 has 15 amino acids. CDR3 region: CASSAGTGANYGYTF. The CDR3 bases are TGTGCCAGCAGTGCCGGGACAGGGGCTAACTATGGCTACACCTTC.

The J gene is TRBJ1-4, the V gene TRBV27; D not certain. This CDR3 is 17 amino acids long. The V gene's germline CDR1 is MNHEY and CDR2 SMNVEV (reference sequence). V was shortened by 6 bases and J by 3 bases, with 20 bases between the two germline ends. In DNA form, the CDR3 reads TGTGCCAGCAGCCCCCGAGCAGGCCCCTGGGCTAATGAAAAACTGTTTTTT. It is translated as CASSPRAGPWANEKLFF.

The chain employs TRBV15 and TRBJ1-5; D uncertain. Deletions cut 1 base from V and 3 bases from J, with 16 bases between. This CDR3 region has 17 residues. From germline, CDR1 is LNHNV and CDR2 YYDKDF (reference sequence). In DNA form, the CDR3 reads TGTGCCACCAGCAGAGTATTCGTCAACGGAGCCAATCAGCCCCAGCATTTT. Translating gives CATSRVFVNGANQPQHF.

The V gene is TRBV21-1, the J gene TRBJ1-1. TRBV21-1 is termed a pseudogene. The CDR3 totals 12 residues. The CDR3 region has the DNA TGTGCCAGCACCGGGAGGAACACTGAAGCTTTCTTT. This encodes CASTGRNTEAFF.

The rearrangement uses TRBV28 and TRBJ1-4; 8 nucleotides align to TRBD1. The germline gives CDR1 MDHEN, CDR2 SYDVKM. The CDR3 spans 16 residues. J was trimmed by 3 bases and V by 5 bases; bases with no gene match: 8. In DNA form, the CDR3 reads TGTGCCAGCAGTCTCATCAGGGGGCGGGCTAATGAAAAACTGTTTTTT. It translates to CASSLIRGRANEKLFF. Looking up the rest from reference TRBV28 and TRBJ1-4 gives the full variable domain: DVKVTQSSRYLVKRTGEKVFLECVQDMDHENMFWYRQDPGLGLRLIYFSYDVKMKEKGDIPEGYSVSREKKERFSLILESASTNQTSMYLCASSLIRGRANEKLFFGSGTQLSVL.

Here the CDR3 DNA reads TGCGCCAGCAGCCAAGAAGGGCTCACGGGAGGGGATGAGCAGTTCTTC. Translated, it gives CASSQEGLTGGDEQFF. The rearrangement uses TRBV4-1 and TRBJ2-1, with 8 nucleotides matching TRBD2. The CDR3 is 16 residues long. The germline gives CDR1 MGHRA, CDR2 YSYEKL. Trimming at V came to 0 bases and at J to 8 bases, leaving 9 bases not matched to a gene.

This clone showed up just once. V gene TRBV29-1 combines with J gene TRBJ1-1; possibly TRBD1 for D (5 bases). Looked up from germline, CDR1 is SQVTM and CDR2 is ANQGSEA. This CDR3 spans 13 amino acids. The germline V and J ends were trimmed by 7 bases and 0 bases, with 12 bases remaining between them. CDR3 nucleotide sequence: TGCAGCGCCCGACCGGGGGTGAACACTGAAGCTTTCTTT. Protein product: CSARPGVNTEAFF.

The rearrangement uses TRBV6-1 and TRBJ1-4, with 8 bases matching TRBD1. The CDR3 length is 17 residues. Germline values: CDR1 MNHNS, CDR2 SASEGT. V lost 2 bases, J lost 0 bases, and 5 bases stayed unmatched. The CDR3: CASSERAGGATNEKLFF. In nucleotides, the CDR3 is TGTGCCAGCAGTGAAAGGGCAGGGGGCGCAACTAATGAAAAACTGTTTTTT.

The chain carries TRBV19 and TRBJ2-3, with D tentatively TRBD1 (6 bases). Germline CDR1 is LNHDA and CDR2 is SQIVND (reference sequence). This CDR3 spans 14 amino acids. V was clipped by 11 bases and J by 3 bases, with 18 bases between them. The CDR3 is CAGPTGKGTDTQYF. CDR3 sequence (DNA): TGTGCCGGCCCAACAGGGAAGGGGACAGATACGCAGTATTTT.

This clone appeared once. J is TRBJ1-2 and V is TRBV11-2; possibly TRBD1 for D (6 bases). V shed 5 bases and J shed 5 bases, with 15 bases lying between them. Germline V lookup: CDR1 SGHAT, CDR2 FQNNGV. This CDR3 is built from 14 residues. Written as DNA, the CDR3 is TGTGCCAGCAGCCCGGACAGACTTATATATGGCTACACCTTC. Its translation is CASSPDRLIYGYTF. The full variable domain, its missing parts supplied by reference TRBV11-2 and TRBJ1-2, is EAGVAQSPRYKIIEKRQSVAFWCNPISGHATLYWYQQILGQGPKLLIQFQNNGVVDDSQLPKDRFSAERLKGVDSTLKIQPAKLEDSAVYLCASSPDRLIYGYTFGSGTRLTVV.

This chain joins TRBV28 and TRBJ2-1; D might be TRBD1 (6 bases). The length of the CDR3 is 15 residues. With 6 bases removed from V and 0 bases from J, the gap between germline ends came to 12 bases. Germline CDR1 reads MDHEN; CDR2 reads SYDVKM. DNA of the CDR3: TGTGCCAGCAGCTTAGACAGGTCCTCCTACAATGAGCAGTTCTTC. Its protein is CASSLDRSSYNEQFF.

V and J are TRBV7-2 and TRBJ1-2, with 8 bases identical to TRBD1. The CDR3 sequence is 15 residues long. In germline, CDR1 is SGHTA, CDR2 FQGNSA. With 4 bases clipped from V and 9 bases from J, the junction kept 13 bases outside the gene matches. The CDR3 DNA reads TGTGCCAGCAGCTCCCCTCGGACAGGGATCAATCGCTACACCTTC. Protein: CASSSPRTGINRYTF.

The V gene is TRBV15, the J gene TRBJ1-1; possible D gene TRBD1, 6 bases. Deletions cut 0 bases from V and 6 bases from J, with 11 bases between. Germline values: CDR1 LNHNV, CDR2 YYDKDF (reference sequence). The CDR3 contains 14 residues. The CDR3: CATSRDPGAAEAFF. The DNA for the CDR3 is TGTGCCACCAGCAGAGATCCAGGGGCCGCTGAAGCTTTCTTT.

This chain uses TRBV6-1 with TRBJ2-7; D is uncertain. V was shortened by 1 base and J by 1 base, with 11 bases between the two germline ends. Germline V lookup: CDR1 MNHNS, CDR2 SASEGT. The CDR3 totals 15 residues. The CDR3 reads CASSEGPAISYEQYF. As DNA, the CDR3 is TGTGCCAGCAGTGAAGGCCCAGCGATTTCCTACGAGCAGTACTTC.

This chain uses TRBV10-3 with TRBJ2-7; weak D call: TRBD1 (6 bases). The CDR3 contains 14 residues. Germline lookup yields CDR1 ENHRY and CDR2 SYGVKD. V was cut by 6 bases and J by 3 bases, with 15 bases left in between. The CDR3 DNA is TGTGCCATCAGCGACTTAGGACAGCGCTACGAGCAGTACTTC. It is translated as CAISDLGQRYEQYF.

The chain joins TRBV27 to TRBJ2-2, with TRBD1 identical over 7 bases. Trimming took 11 bases from V and 0 from J; bases not matched to a gene: 6. Germline loops: CDR1 MNHEY, CDR2 SMNVEV (reference sequence). The CDR3 runs to 14 residues. This chain's CDR3 is CAAATGTNTGELFF. CDR3 in DNA: TGTGCCGCCGCGACAGGGACGAACACCGGGGAGCTGTTTTTT.

The V and J genes are TRBV4-1 and TRBJ2-5; unclear D gene. V was clipped by 0 bases and J by 1 base, with 6 bases between them. The CDR3 runs to 14 residues. The germline gives CDR1 MGHRA, CDR2 YSYEKL. CDR3 loop: CASSQDRFQETQYF. CDR3 nucleotides: TGCGCCAGCAGCCAAGACAGATTCCAAGAGACCCAGTACTTC.